Described below is a single TCR beta chain sequence and its context. The trim removed 10 bases at V and 2 bases at J, leaving 5 bases unmatched. Germline V gene sequence: CDR1 ENHRY, CDR2 SYGVKD. The CDR3 consists of 13 residues. The record originates from a study of human T cells and chemical hapten exposure. From the RACE reads, TCRdb called clonotypes with MiXCR, one entry per CDR3 protein. The sample comprises 70,000 to 80,000 distinct CDR3 sequences, 25% to 40% of which are singletons, and approximately 9.1% rests with the top ten. Stated time point: patch test 1, 2 weeks after DPC sensitization. Noted treatment: therapeutic diphenylcyclopropenone sensitization with weekly scalp DPC. Participating donors were patients with alopecia, aged 18 to 70 years, considered appropriate candidates for DPC.

The rearrangement uses TRBV10-3 and TRBJ2-1; 7 bases line up with TRBD1. The sequence derives from a middle-aged man with alopecia areata. Some clones in this sample may be carry-over from other donors' samples. Sequencing used whole blood, obtained in connection with sensitization to the hapten diphenylcyclopropenone (DPC). The CDR3 region has the DNA TGTGCCACCGGACAGGCCACCTACAATGAGCAGTTCTTC. As protein: CATGQATYNEQFF.